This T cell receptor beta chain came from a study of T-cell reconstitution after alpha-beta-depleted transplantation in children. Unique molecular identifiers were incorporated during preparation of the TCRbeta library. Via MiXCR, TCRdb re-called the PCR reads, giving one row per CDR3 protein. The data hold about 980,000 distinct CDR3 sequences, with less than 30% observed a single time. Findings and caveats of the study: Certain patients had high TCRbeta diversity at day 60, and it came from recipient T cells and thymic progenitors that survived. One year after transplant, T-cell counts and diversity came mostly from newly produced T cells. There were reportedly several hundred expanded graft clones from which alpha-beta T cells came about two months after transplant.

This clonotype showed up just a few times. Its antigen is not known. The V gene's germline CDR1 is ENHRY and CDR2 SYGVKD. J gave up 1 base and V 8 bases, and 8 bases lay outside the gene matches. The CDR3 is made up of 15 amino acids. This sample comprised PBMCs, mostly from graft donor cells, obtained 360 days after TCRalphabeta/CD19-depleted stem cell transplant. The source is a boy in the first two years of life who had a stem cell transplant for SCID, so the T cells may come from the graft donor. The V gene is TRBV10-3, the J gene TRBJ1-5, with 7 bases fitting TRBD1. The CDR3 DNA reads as TGTGCCATCGGTCAGGGGGAGAGGAGCAATCAGCCCCAGCATTTT. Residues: CAIGQGERSNQPQHF.